The 9 T cell receptor beta chains below all came from one sample that was sequenced in a study of blood T cell repertoires in COVID-19. This table comes from immunoSEQ multiplex PCR, and its TCRdb copy is limited to in-frame clones, with some not included. The table includes under 250,000 clones, 86% detected once. Material: peripheral blood. All receptors come from a woman of 80 years or more with COVID-19, enrolled during active disease.

The chain carries TRBV19 and TRBJ2-7; 9 bases agree with TRBD1. This CDR3 is 16 amino acids long. The trim removed 3 bases at V and 2 bases at J, leaving 8 bases unmatched. Germline V CDR1 and CDR2: LNHDA, SQIVND (reference sequence). The CDR3 protein is CASSMYGRQGAYEQYF. CDR3 coding DNA: TGTGCCAGTAGTATGTACGGGAGACAGGGGGCCTACGAGCAGTACTTC. Complete variable domain (other parts from reference TRBV19 and TRBJ2-7): DGGITQSPKYLFRKEGQNVTLSCEQNLNHDAMYWYRQDPGQGLRLIYYSQIVNDFQKGDIAEGYSVSREKKESFPLTVTSAQKNPTAFYLCASSMYGRQGAYEQYFGPGTRLTVT.

This clone was found a few times. The rearrangement links TRBV19 to TRBJ1-3; the D gene is possibly TRBD1 (5 bases). Trimming shortened V by 6 bases and J by 0 bases, and 12 bases separated the two germline ends. Germline CDR1 LNHDA, CDR2 SQIVND (reference sequence). CDR3 length equals 15 residues. The CDR3 DNA follows: TGTGCCAGTAGAGAGGACACAATCTCTGGAAACACCATATATTTT. As protein: CASREDTISGNTIYF.

The CDR3 here is CASSLGTTVNYGYTF. CDR3 nucleotides: TGTGCCAGCAGCTTGGGGACGACAGTGAACTATGGCTACACCTTC. The chain combines TRBV5-4 with TRBJ1-2, with D possibly being TRBD1 (5 bases). CDR1 is SGHNT and CDR2 is YYREEE in the germline V gene (reference sequence). V was trimmed by 0 bases and J by 2 bases, leaving 11 bases between them. The CDR3 covers 15 residues.

The CDR3 sequence is CASSLMSSVSNQPQHF. For the CDR3, the DNA is TGTGCCAGCAGCTTAATGTCGTCCGTTAGCAATCAGCCCCAGCATTTT. The chain couples TRBV7-2 to TRBJ1-5; D ambiguous. V was cut by 2 bases and J by 0 bases, with 11 bases left in between. Germline loops: CDR1 SGHTA, CDR2 FQGNSA. The CDR3 has 16 residues.

This clone was seen a single time. The rearrangement joins TRBV29-1 to TRBJ2-1; 9 bases map to TRBD2. Per the germline V gene, CDR1 is SQVTM and CDR2 is ANQGSEA. Germline trimming cut 6 bases from V and 1 base from J; bases unmatched to any gene: 7. This CDR3 region has 15 residues. CDR3 amino acids: CSVKAGGDSYNEQFF. In nucleotides, the CDR3 is TGCAGCGTAAAAGCGGGGGGAGATTCCTACAATGAGCAGTTCTTC.

The V call is TRBV11-2, the J call TRBJ2-1, with 12 bases lining up with TRBD2. V shed 5 bases and J 3 bases; nucleotides not matched to a gene: 5. Germline loops: CDR1 SGHAT, CDR2 FQNNGV. This CDR3 region has 16 residues. The CDR3 sequence: CASSPSGGALYNEQFF. DNA for the CDR3: TGTGCCAGCAGCCCTAGCGGGGGGGCTCTCTACAATGAGCAGTTCTTC.

This chain uses TRBV10-3 with TRBJ2-7, with 8 bases lining up with TRBD1. This CDR3 comprises 13 residues. Germline-derived CDR1 and CDR2 are ENHRY and SYGVKD. Trimming at V came to 10 bases and at J to 3 bases, leaving 8 bases not matched to a gene. The CDR3 nucleotides are TGTGCCACCCGGACAGGGACAGGCTACGAGCAGTACGTC. Translation: CATRTGTGYEQYV.

This sequence joins TRBV9 and TRBJ2-7; 10 bases are shared with TRBD1. In germline, CDR1 is SGDLS, CDR2 YYNGEE. There are 16 residues in the CDR3. The ends lost 3 bases at V and 3 bases at J; junction bases unmatched: 9. DNA for the CDR3: TGTGCCAGCAGCGAATCCGGGACAGGGGAGCTCTACGAGCAGTACTTC. Translating gives CASSESGTGELYEQYF. The full variable domain, rest sourced from reference TRBV9 and TRBJ2-7, is DSGVTQTPKHLITATGQRVTLRCSPRSGDLSVYWYQQSLDQGLQFLIQYYNGEERAKGNILERFSAQQFPDLHSELNLSSLELGDSALYFCASSESGTGELYEQYFGPGTRLTVT.

The CDR3 region is CASSLVTGGARNTEAFF. Here the CDR3 DNA reads TGTGCCAGCAGCTTGGTAACAGGGGGCGCGAGGAACACTGAAGCTTTCTTT. This chain uses TRBV5-8 with TRBJ1-1, with 9 bases lining up with TRBD1. Germline CDR1 and CDR2: SGHTS and YDEGEE. This CDR3 has 17 amino acids. V shed 0 bases, J shed 1 base, and the junction held 7 bases outside the gene matches.